This T cell receptor beta chain was observed in a study of cytomegalovirus exposure and HLA in healthy donors. There are 11 residues in the CDR3. The V gene's germline CDR1 is SEHNR and CDR2 FQNEAQ (reference sequence). The V gene lost 3 bases and the J gene lost 4 bases, with 4 bases spanning the gap. This clone appeared once. Primers for the PCR totalled 60 Vbeta and 13 Jbeta. The assay was immunoSEQ multiplex PCR, and TCRdb's table has in-frame clones only and misses some. Found here are around 200,000 clones, about 83% of them singletons; the top ten hold roughly 10%. The source is a woman between 45 and 65 years old in good health and CMV-seropositive. The sequenced material came from PBMCs. This chain joins TRBV7-9 and TRBJ2-7; D gene ambiguous. CDR3 bases: TGTGCCAGCAGCTTCCGGTACGAGCAGTACTTC. It codes for CASSFRYEQYF.